This entry describes one TCR beta chain. Through a sample-barcoded 5' primer and a J-beta primer mix, a second PCR was run for about 7 to 12 cycles. TCRdb ran MiXCR on the 5' RACE reads and lists one entry per CDR3 protein. The repertoire holds some 1.4 million distinct CDR3 sequences, with 42% as singletons. The data stem from a study of blood T cells in healthy people across ages. Sequenced: blood. The receptor comes from a woman between 18 and 29 years old in good health.

The CDR3 sequence: CASSIGQGAIPNYGYTF. The CDR3 DNA reads as TGCGCCAGCAGCATTGGACAGGGGGCAATCCCTAACTATGGCTACACCTTC. The V gene is TRBV5-1, the J gene TRBJ1-2; 11 bases align to TRBD1. Germline assignment: CDR1 SGHRS and CDR2 YFSETQ. The V segment lost 4 bases and the J segment 0 bases; nucleotides outside the gene matches: 8. CDR3 size: 17 residues.